This passage covers 16 T cell receptor beta chains from one sample sequenced in a study of cytomegalovirus exposure and HLA in healthy donors. 13 Jbeta primers and 60 Vbeta primers were used for the PCR. The method was immunoSEQ multiplex PCR; TCRdb's version includes in-frame clones alone and lacks a portion of them. The table has under 200,000 clones, roughly 79% seen once. Material for sequencing was PBMCs. The receptors were sampled from a male donor in good health and CMV-seropositive.

This chain joins TRBV10-2 and TRBJ1-1; no definite D call. The V gene's germline CDR1 is WSHSY and CDR2 SAAADI. V was pared by 6 bases and J by 6 bases, with 14 bases between. This CDR3 comprises 13 residues. This chain's CDR3 is CASSDISRPEAFF. The DNA of the CDR3 is TGCGCCAGCAGCGACATCTCAAGGCCTGAAGCTTTCTTT.

In this sample, this clone turned up once. The J gene is TRBJ2-7, the V gene TRBV30; 7 nucleotides align to TRBD2. Germline V CDR1 and CDR2: GTSNPN, SVGIG (reference sequence). This CDR3 has 11 amino acids. With 5 bases clipped from V and 7 bases from J, the junction kept 5 bases outside the gene matches. CDR3 sequence (DNA): TGTGCCTGGGGGGGGGTCGGGGAGCAGTACTTC. It specifies CAWGGVGEQYF.

The chain recombines TRBV2 with TRBJ2-7; 11 bases are shared with TRBD1. The CDR3 sequence is 13 residues long. Germline lookup yields CDR1 SNHLY and CDR2 FYNNEI. V trimming: 7 bases; J trimming: 5 bases; junction bases outside the gene matches: 4. The CDR3 coding sequence is TGTGCCAGCACCAGGGACAGGGGGAACGAGCAGTACTTC. This gives the protein CASTRDRGNEQYF.

The CDR3 sequence is CASSQDGTGVRSPLHF. CDR3 DNA sequence: TGCGCCAGCAGCCAAGATGGAACAGGGGTGCGCTCACCCCTCCACTTT. The gene calls are TRBV4-3 and TRBJ1-6; 7 nucleotides match TRBD1. The trim removed 0 bases at V and 10 bases at J, leaving 9 bases unmatched. Germline-derived CDR1 and CDR2 are LGHNA and YSLEER. CDR3 size: 16 residues.

This rearrangement joins TRBV5-1 to TRBJ1-2; D may be TRBD1 (6 bases). V was trimmed by 3 bases and J by 6 bases, leaving 9 bases between them. Germline V gives CDR1 SGHRS, CDR2 YFSETQ. The CDR3 spans 12 residues. This CDR3 reads CASSWQGNGYTF. The CDR3 DNA follows: TGCGCCAGCAGCTGGCAGGGGAATGGCTACACCTTC.

The CDR3 is CASGLPGQVDNTGELFF. The CDR3 nucleotides are TGTGCTAGTGGTTTGCCGGGACAGGTCGACAACACCGGGGAGCTGTTTTTT. The V call is TRBV12-5, the J call TRBJ2-2, with TRBD1 identical over 8 bases. This CDR3 has 17 residues. The V segment lost 2 bases and the J segment 2 bases; nucleotides outside the gene matches: 7. In germline, CDR1 is LGHNT, CDR2 FRNRAP.

The chain combines TRBV6-5 with TRBJ1-6; 8 positions agree with TRBD1. The CDR3 is 15 amino acids. V trimming: 4 bases; J trimming: 4 bases; junction bases outside the gene matches: 3. The V gene's germline CDR1 is MNHEY and CDR2 SVGAGI. This chain's CDR3 is CASSSTGAYNSPLHF. The CDR3 bases are TGTGCCAGCAGTTCGACAGGGGCATATAATTCACCCCTCCACTTT.

The chain joins TRBV11-2 to TRBJ2-2; 11 bases match TRBD2. The CDR3 runs to 15 residues. Germline assignment: CDR1 SGHAT and CDR2 FQNNGV. V gave up 5 bases and J gave up 6 bases; unmatched junction bases: 5. CDR3: CASSPVSGGAGELFF. The CDR3 DNA is TGTGCCAGCAGCCCCGTTAGCGGGGGGGCCGGGGAGCTGTTTTTT. Looking up the rest from reference TRBV11-2 and TRBJ2-2 gives the full variable domain: EAGVAQSPRYKIIEKRQSVAFWCNPISGHATLYWYQQILGQGPKLLIQFQNNGVVDDSQLPKDRFSAERLKGVDSTLKIQPAKLEDSAVYLCASSPVSGGAGELFFGEGSRLTVL.

This clone was observed a few times. The rearrangement uses TRBV5-1 and TRBJ1-1; D unresolved. The V gene's germline CDR1 is SGHRS and CDR2 YFSETQ. V was trimmed by 4 bases and J by 0 bases, leaving 16 bases between them. The CDR3 length is 16 residues. The CDR3: CASSMVGGVVNTEAFF. The CDR3 DNA reads TGCGCCAGCAGCATGGTGGGCGGGGTAGTGAACACTGAAGCTTTCTTT.

The chain employs TRBV2 and TRBJ2-7; 8 bases map to TRBD1. With V trimmed by 6 bases and J by 5 bases, 3 bases remained unmatched. This CDR3 has 12 amino acids. Germline V gives CDR1 SNHLY, CDR2 FYNNEI. Here the CDR3 reads CASRTGAHEQYF. The CDR3 DNA reads as TGTGCCAGCAGGACAGGGGCCCACGAGCAGTACTTC.

V usage is TRBV5-1 and J usage is TRBJ2-6, with 14 bases that match TRBD2. CDR3 length: 19 amino acids. V lost 2 bases, J lost 3 bases, and 7 bases stayed unmatched. CDR1 and CDR2 (germline): SGHRS, YFSETQ. CDR3 in DNA: TGCGCCAGCAGCTTTAGGACTAGCGGGGGGTTTAATGGGGCCAACGTCCTGACTTTC. As protein: CASSFRTSGGFNGANVLTF.

This chain joins TRBV4-1 and TRBJ2-7; possible D gene TRBD1, 6 bases. The CDR3 is 14 amino acids. Germline assignment: CDR1 MGHRA and CDR2 YSYEKL. The V end was cut by 1 base, the J end by 5 bases, with 12 bases between. CDR3 protein: CASSQGFQGNEQYF. Here the CDR3 DNA reads TGCGCCAGCAGCCAAGGTTTCCAGGGGAACGAGCAGTACTTC.

The rearrangement joins TRBV6-6 to TRBJ1-1; 7 nucleotides match TRBD1. Germline V gene data show CDR1 as MNHNY and CDR2 as SVGAGI (reference sequence). CDR3 size: 15 residues. The V segment lost 5 bases and the J segment 7 bases; nucleotides outside the gene matches: 13. CDR3 sequence: CASSQDRLYPNEAFF. CDR3 nucleotide sequence: TGTGCCAGCAGTCAGGACAGGTTGTATCCTAATGAAGCTTTCTTT.

The table lists this clone with a few counts. At one of its ends the junction is not consistent with the germline gene, which may arise from a read error. The rearrangement joins TRBV2 to TRBJ2-3, with TRBD2 as a possible D gene (7 bases). The V gene's germline CDR1 is SNHLY and CDR2 FYNNEI. There are 14 residues in the CDR3. The CDR3 DNA reads TGTGCCAGTCGGGGGGCCTTCGACACAGATGCGCAGTATTTT. Translated: CASRGAFDTDAQYF.

The rearrangement links TRBV12-5 to TRBJ2-2; the match to TRBD2 covers 8 bases. Trimming removed 6 bases from V and 1 base from J; junction bases left unmatched: 10. Germline CDR1 reads LGHNT; CDR2 reads FRNRAP. This CDR3 is 17 amino acids long. In DNA form, the CDR3 reads TGTGCTAGTGGCCCCGTCGGGGGGGGGCAGAACACCGGGGAGCTGTTTTTT. It is translated as CASGPVGGGQNTGELFF.

V gene TRBV29-1 combines with J gene TRBJ1-2; D call uncertain. V lost 4 bases and J 2 bases, leaving 11 bases between the germline ends. The CDR3 is 13 residues long. Germline V gene data show CDR1 as SQVTM and CDR2 as ANQGSEA. As DNA, the CDR3 is TGCAGCGTTGGTGGAGGTTTCAACTATGGCTACACCTTC. It encodes CSVGGGFNYGYTF.